The rows below give T cell receptor beta chains drawn from one sample of a study of somatic mutations in cytotoxic T cells in rheumatoid arthritis. The data were produced by immunoSEQ multiplex PCR, yet TCRdb's version contains in-frame clones alone and is incomplete. The sample lists 20,000 to 25,000 clones; roughly 80% were seen once. The source material was CD8+ T cells sorted from blood. These receptors originate from an adult with rheumatoid arthritis. Both conserved end residues are part of each CDR3. The order of the fields is J gene, clone size, V gene, D gene, CDR3 DNA, CDR3 protein. The D gene is left open where the match is weak. Some rows mark clone size as missing; the rest say once, few, many or name a class of expanded clone.

TRBJ2-5	NA	TRBV7-6	NA	TGTGCCAGCAGCTTTATAAGGGCTCGGGAGACCCAGTACTTC	CASSFIRARETQYF
TRBJ2-1	NA	TRBV27	NA	TGTGCCAGCAGTTTAGCGGGCTTCGAGACCTACAATGAGCAGTTCTTC	CASSLAGFETYNEQFF
TRBJ1-1	few	TRBV4-1	NA	TGCGCCAGCAGCCAAGATGACGCCCCAGCTAACACTGAAGCTTTCTTT	CASSQDDAPANTEAFF
TRBJ2-1	NA	TRBV27	TRBD1	TGTGCCAGCAGTGAATTAGGGACAGGGGGCTTTGGTGAGCAGTTCTTC	CASSELGTGGFGEQFF
TRBJ1-5	once	TRBV9	NA	TGTGCCAGCAGCGTAGGGGGAGGGGAGGAGCCCCAGCATTTT	CASSVGGGEEPQHF
TRBJ1-1	NA	TRBV9	TRBD1	TGTGCCAGCAGCGTGCTAGGGGCAGGGGGGGACACTGAAGCTTTCTTT	CASSVLGAGGDTEAFF
TRBJ1-1	few	TRBV2	NA	TGTGCCAGCAGCCCACAGGAAGCTTTCTTT	CASSPQEAFF
TRBJ1-2	NA	TRBV9	TRBD1	TGTGCCAGCAGCGAGGACAGGATGAACGGCTACACCTTC	CASSEDRMNGYTF
TRBJ2-6	NA	TRBV6-4	NA	TGTGCCAGCAGTGACGGGGGCTTCCACTCTGGGGCCAACGTCCTGACTTTC	CASSDGGFHSGANVLTF
TRBJ2-6	once	TRBV30	NA	TGTGCCTGGAGTCTCGGATCTGGGGCCAACGTCCTGACTTTC	CAWSLGSGANVLTF
TRBJ2-2	few	TRBV6-1	NA	TGTGCCAGCAGCTCCGGGCTACACACCGGGGAGCTGTTTTTT	CASSSGLHTGELFF
TRBJ1-6	NA	TRBV13	NA	TGTGCCAGCAGCTTAGAAAGCGGAACCTATAATTCACCCCTCCACTTT	CASSLESGTYNSPLHF
TRBJ2-5	NA	TRBV2	NA	TGTGCCAGCAGTGAAGCGTTGCGGATCCAAGAGACCCAGTACTTC	CASSEALRIQETQYF
TRBJ1-4	NA	TRBV4-1	NA	TGCGCCAGCAGCCAAGTAGGCCTAGGTGAAAAACTGTTTTTT	CASSQVGLGEKLFF
TRBJ2-7	NA	TRBV29-1	TRBD2	TGCAGCGTTGATGGGTTGGGTAGCGGGAGAGACTACGAGCAGTACTTC	CSVDGLGSGRDYEQYF
TRBJ2-3	few	TRBV28	NA	TGTGCCAGTACTCGATCGGGTGCCTACACAGATACGCAGTATTTT	CASTRSGAYTDTQYF
TRBJ2-1	NA	TRBV9	NA	TGTGCCAGCAGCGTAGGACAGGAAAACAATGAGCAGTTCTTC	CASSVGQENNEQFF
TRBJ2-2	NA	TRBV5-4	TRBD1	TGTGCCAGCAGCTCCCCCTTTCAGGGGGCCGGGGAGCTGTTTTTT	CASSSPFQGAGELFF
TRBJ2-3	NA	TRBV5-6	NA	TGTGCCAGCAGCCCCGGGGCCCGCGATACGCAGTATTTT	CASSPGARDTQYF
TRBJ2-7	NA	TRBV7-8	TRBD1	TGTGCCAGCAGCTTCTGGGACAGGGGGCCATACGAGCAGTACTTC	CASSFWDRGPYEQYF
TRBJ1-4	NA	TRBV30	NA	TGTGCCTGGAGTGACCGGACGGAGAAGTCAGGGGAAAAACTGTTTTTT	CAWSDRTEKSGEKLFF
TRBJ2-7	NA	TRBV4-2	TRBD2	TGTGCCAGCAGCCAAGATGCAGGGGCGCTAGCGGGGGAGCAGTACTTC	CASSQDAGALAGEQYF
TRBJ2-1	NA	TRBV2	NA	TGTGCCAGCAGTGAAAGGCTGGGGTTCGGCAATGAGCAGTTCTTC	CASSERLGFGNEQFF